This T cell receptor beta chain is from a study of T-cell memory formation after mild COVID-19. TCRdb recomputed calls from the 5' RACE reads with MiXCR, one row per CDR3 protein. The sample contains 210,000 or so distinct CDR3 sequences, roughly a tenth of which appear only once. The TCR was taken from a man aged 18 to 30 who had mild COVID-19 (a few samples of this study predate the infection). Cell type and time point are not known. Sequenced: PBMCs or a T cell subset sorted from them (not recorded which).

The CDR3, as DNA: TGCAGTGCTTACCGAGATACGCAGTATTTT. It encodes CSAYRDTQYF. V and J are TRBV20-1 and TRBJ2-3; D is unresolved. Per germline, CDR1 DFQATT and CDR2 SNEGSKA (reference sequence). Deletions cut 5 bases from V and 5 bases from J, with 5 bases between. The CDR3 covers 10 residues.